The text below deals with one TCR beta chain. The clone's antigen remains unknown. Per-base quality was not reported, and no clone a single base away is much larger than it. This specimen comes from a study of shared clonotypes between healthy human individuals (dated by TCRdb to the early 2020s). Background on the whole study: Two women and a few men aged 18 to 49 years were included in the cohort. The study deeply sequenced blood TCR repertoires of about 5 healthy adults to estimate repertoire size and the extent of clonotype sharing between individuals. To increase sequencing depth and limit assay-specific biases, TCR repertoire library preparation and sequencing were carried out by different laboratories using diverse techniques. Per donor, leukapheresis produced somewhere between about 0.8 and 9 billion PBMCs.

V gives up 3 bases and J gives up 1 base, and the segment between their germline ends measures 16 bases. CDR1 KGHSH and CDR2 LQKENI are derived from the germline V gene. The CDR3 contains 17 residues, cysteine and phenylalanine counted. The entry retains the CDR3 DNA only, 51 bases that are in frame from base 1. Overall study results and their limits: Based on pairwise subsampling, the degree of clonotype sharing among donors was expected to be affected by sequencing depth. The small number of donors limited the genetic and exposure-history diversity represented. Sampling was limited to blood, and TCR repertoires in tissue likely differ from TCR repertoires in blood.

Donors were healthy HIV-negative adults with no recently reported acute infections or vaccinations. All donors were Caucasian adults living in Nashville, Tennessee, USA. For unsorted samples, roughly 86 million PBMCs were counted and genomic DNA was extracted with the QIAamp DNA Blood Mini kit. Blood was collected by leukapheresis, and PBMCs were isolated by Ficoll-Histopaque density gradient centrifugation and then cryopreserved in liquid nitrogen vapor phase. TCR CDR3 regions were amplified from genomic DNA by multiplex PCR using the deep immunoSEQ assay. Extracted genomic DNA from each cell subset was distributed evenly across all wells of several immunoSEQ 96-well plates, and each plate was treated as a replicate. For unsorted PBMC, about 0.3 ug genomic DNA, equal to about 29,000 T cell genomes, was loaded into each replicate PCR. Unsorted PBMC genomic DNA was sequenced across ten immunoSEQ deep assay plates. Purified libraries were measured with a Qubit 3.0 fluorometer, size-checked on a Bioanalyzer 2100, and measured again with the KAPA Library Quantification kit. Every immunoSEQ 96-well plate was sequenced on a separate single-read 150-cycle Illumina NextSeq 550 flow cell. The study's own analysis went as follows. Because the immunoSEQ output held only junctional sequences and lacked quality scores, the filtering could not match the filtering applied to full-length reads. To assign V/J genes and CDR3, sequences were annotated against IMGT germline references using PyIR, a Python wrapper for IgBLAST v1.9. Reads were filtered out if the reads had weak V/J assignments (E-value above 1e-6), no CDR3, stop codons, out-of-frame junctions, or ambiguous translated residues. V3J clonotypes were defined as sequences sharing an identical inferred V gene, J gene, and CDR3 amino acid sequence. To compute the percentage overlap between repertoires, the number of shared unique clonotypes was divided by the size of the smaller repertoire. Three approaches were used to assess repertoire richness: RTK rarefaction, the Chao1 estimator, and Recon v2.1 estimates of unobserved clonotypes. TCRdb limited this immuneACCESS table to in-frame rearrangements with V and J called. A share of clones is missing; checked studies link under half to unresolved V genes, and the rest is unexplained. V, J and clone size are those of that table, while D and trimming were read from the DNA. Present in this sample are more than 400,000 clones, approximately 82% of which were seen just once. About 11% of the sample lies in the top ten.

The clonotype comes from a woman between 35 and 50 years old in good health. Some clones in this sample may be carry-over from other donors' samples. Recombination joined TRBV18 with TRBJ1-3; 5 matching bases give a weak D call of TRBD1. Sequencing input: PBMCs. The CDR3 protein sequence reads: CASSPSAMGVSGNTIYF. At the DNA level, the sequence is TGTGCCAGCTCACCTTCGGCGATGGGGGTATCTGGAAACACCATATATTTT.